The rows below give T cell receptor beta chains drawn from one sample of a study of T cells after yellow fever vaccination. TCRdb recomputed calls from the 5' RACE reads with MiXCR, one row per CDR3 protein. The profile shows about 210,000 distinct CDR3 sequences, under 3.5% of them singletons. The material sequenced was CD4+ T cells sorted from PBMCs, taken 10 days after the yellow fever booster vaccination. All receptors come from a man younger than 30 who received the YFV17D yellow fever vaccine. The CDR3 runs from the conserved cysteine through the conserved F or W. Each record gives: CDR3 protein, CDR3 DNA, clone size, J gene, D gene, V gene, CDR3 length. D genes are given only for firm matches. Size tells how often a clone was seen (once, few, many) or the class of an expanded clone, and some rows leave it out.

CDR3: CASSRGRGFETQYF; DNA: TGCGCCAGCAGCCGCGGGCGAGGGTTTGAGACCCAGTACTTC; size: few; J: TRBJ2-5; D: -; V: TRBV5-1; length: 14
CDR3: CASSPPVGTHGDGELFF; DNA: TGCGCCAGCAGCCCCCCGGTCGGGACTCACGGTGATGGGGAGCTGTTTTTT; size: few; J: TRBJ2-2; D: -; V: TRBV5-1; length: 17
CDR3: CASSQEPVSYGYTF; DNA: TGCGCCAGCAGCCAAGAGCCAGTAAGCTATGGCTACACCTTC; size: many; J: TRBJ1-2; D: -; V: TRBV4-1; length: 14
CDR3: CASSPSGQGGEETQYF; DNA: TGTGCCAGCTCACCATCCGGACAGGGAGGGGAAGAGACCCAGTACTTC; size: -; J: TRBJ2-5; D: -; V: TRBV18; length: 16
CDR3: CASRPGRGSYEQYF; DNA: TGTGCCAGCAGACCGGGCAGGGGGAGTTACGAGCAGTACTTC; size: many; J: TRBJ2-7; D: TRBD1; V: TRBV7-2; length: 14
CDR3: CASAPGIERRRLF; DNA: TGTGCCAGCGCCCCAGGTATCGAAAGGCGCCGGCTTTTT; size: few; J: TRBJ1-4; D: -; V: TRBV2; length: 13
CDR3: CASSPDPIYSGNTIYF; DNA: TGTGCCAGCAGTCCGGATCCTATTTACTCTGGAAACACCATATATTTT; size: few; J: TRBJ1-3; D: -; V: TRBV28; length: 16
CDR3: CASLDLAGNTIYF; DNA: TGTGCCAGCTTAGACTTAGCCGGTAACACCATATATTTT; size: -; J: TRBJ1-3; D: -; V: TRBV27; length: 13
CDR3: CASKGGGGWNTGELFF; DNA: TGTGCCAGCAAGGGCGGCGGGGGTTGGAACACCGGGGAGCTGTTTTTT; size: -; J: TRBJ2-2; D: TRBD2; V: TRBV7-2; length: 16
CDR3: CASSSGTVTGGYTF; DNA: TGCGCCAGCAGCTCCGGGACAGTGACGGGTGGCTACACCTTC; size: -; J: TRBJ1-2; D: TRBD1; V: TRBV5-1; length: 14
CDR3: CATSDQGRRDEQFF; DNA: TGTGCCACCAGTGATCAGGGTCGGCGGGATGAGCAGTTCTTC; size: many; J: TRBJ2-1; D: -; V: TRBV24-1; length: 14
CDR3: CSANPEFPKNIQYF; DNA: TGCAGTGCGAATCCCGAATTCCCGAAAAACATTCAGTACTTC; size: -; J: TRBJ2-4; D: -; V: TRBV20-1; length: 14
CDR3: CASSSGLAGLGTDTQYF; DNA: TGTGCCAGCAGCAGCGGACTAGCGGGATTGGGAACAGATACGCAGTATTTT; size: many; J: TRBJ2-3; D: TRBD2; V: TRBV7-9; length: 17
CDR3: CASSRRGRTGSTDTQYF; DNA: TGTGCCAGCAGCAGGCGAGGCCGGACAGGTAGCACAGATACGCAGTATTTT; size: -; J: TRBJ2-3; D: TRBD1; V: TRBV12-3/TRBV12-4; length: 17
CDR3: CSARDGTGSAGELFF; DNA: TGCAGTGCTAGAGATGGGACAGGGTCGGCCGGGGAGCTGTTTTTT; size: -; J: TRBJ2-2; D: TRBD1; V: TRBV20-1; length: 15
CDR3: CASSLGGTGRETQYF; DNA: TGTGCCAGCAGCTTAGGCGGGACAGGCCGGGAGACCCAGTACTTC; size: many; J: TRBJ2-5; D: TRBD1; V: TRBV7-6; length: 15
CDR3: CASSLLAGAQETQYF; DNA: TGCGCCAGCAGCTTGTTAGCGGGGGCACAAGAGACCCAGTACTTC; size: -; J: TRBJ2-5; D: TRBD2; V: TRBV5-1; length: 15
CDR3: CASSQDIAPSTYSPFF; DNA: TGCGCCAGCAGCCAAGATATAGCCCCATCAACCTATAGTCCGTTCTTC; size: few; J: TRBJ2-1; D: -; V: TRBV4-1; length: 16
CDR3: CATNEGGTVSGANVLTF; DNA: TGCGCCACTAACGAGGGGGGAACGGTTTCAGGGGCCAACGTCCTGACTTTC; size: many; J: TRBJ2-6; D: -; V: TRBV4-1; length: 17
CDR3: CSANRLSGGLHNEQFF; DNA: TGCAGTGCTAACCGGTTGAGCGGGGGACTCCACAATGAGCAGTTCTTC; size: few; J: TRBJ2-1; D: TRBD2; V: TRBV20-1; length: 16
CDR3: CASRPGLVTDTQYF; DNA: TGCGCCAGCCGGCCGGGACTAGTCACAGATACGCAGTATTTT; size: few; J: TRBJ2-3; D: TRBD2; V: TRBV5-1; length: 14
CDR3: CSARDPGLDIQYF; DNA: TGCAGTGCTAGAGACCCGGGTTTAGACATTCAGTACTTC; size: many; J: TRBJ2-4; D: -; V: TRBV20-1; length: 13
CDR3: CASSYGGKRNEKLFF; DNA: TGCGCCAGCAGCTATGGGGGGAAGAGAAATGAAAAACTGTTTTTT; size: few; J: TRBJ1-4; D: -; V: TRBV4-1; length: 15
CDR3: CATRAGGTDTQYF; DNA: TGTGCCACCCGGGCGGGGGGCACAGATACGCAGTATTTT; size: many; J: TRBJ2-3; D: TRBD2; V: TRBV15; length: 13
CDR3: CASSQGPSGQGQETQYF; DNA: TGCGCCAGCAGCCAAGGACCCTCGGGACAGGGCCAAGAGACCCAGTACTTC; size: -; J: TRBJ2-5; D: TRBD1; V: TRBV4-3; length: 17
CDR3: CASSVGTVNTEAFF; DNA: TGTGCCAGCAGCGTCGGGACGGTGAACACTGAAGCTTTCTTT; size: many; J: TRBJ1-1; D: -; V: TRBV7-2; length: 14
CDR3: CSVEHTEAFF; DNA: TGCAGCGTTGAACACACTGAAGCTTTCTTT; size: many; J: TRBJ1-1; D: -; V: TRBV29-1; length: 10
CDR3: CASSFWDYSIQPQHF; DNA: TGTGCCAGCAGTTTTTGGGACTATAGCATTCAGCCCCAGCATTTT; size: -; J: TRBJ1-5; D: -; V: TRBV12-3/TRBV12-4; length: 15
CDR3: CASSLGGWQAETQYF; DNA: TGTGCCAGCAGCTTAGGTGGTTGGCAGGCAGAGACCCAGTACTTC; size: many; J: TRBJ2-5; D: -; V: TRBV7-2; length: 15
CDR3: CASSVTDTQYF; DNA: TGTGCCAGCAGCGTCACAGATACGCAGTATTTT; size: many; J: TRBJ2-3; D: -; V: TRBV7-2; length: 11
CDR3: CALREPGEYGYTF; DNA: TGTGCCCTCAGGGAACCGGGAGAGTATGGCTACACCTTC; size: -; J: TRBJ1-2; D: -; V: TRBV10-3; length: 13
CDR3: CASSLGQVQYF; DNA: TGTGCCAGCAGTTTAGGGCAGGTTCAGTACTTC; size: many; J: TRBJ2-4; D: -; V: TRBV12-3/TRBV12-4; length: 11
CDR3: CAISKYDRDQSEQYF; DNA: TGTGCCATCAGCAAGTATGACAGGGACCAATCCGAGCAGTACTTC; size: few; J: TRBJ2-7; D: TRBD1; V: TRBV10-3; length: 15
CDR3: CASSLSAMVTGELFF; DNA: TGTGCCAGCAGCCTAAGCGCGATGGTCACCGGGGAGCTGTTTTTT; size: many; J: TRBJ2-2; D: -; V: TRBV5-4; length: 15
CDR3: CANGNTPGTVYGYTF; DNA: TGTGCCAACGGAAACACGCCAGGGACGGTCTATGGCTACACCTTC; size: many; J: TRBJ1-2; D: -; V: TRBV10-3; length: 15
CDR3: CASSAAEYNEQFF; DNA: TGTGCCAGCAGTGCCGCGGAATACAATGAGCAGTTCTTC; size: many; J: TRBJ2-1; D: -; V: TRBV2; length: 13
CDR3: CSVGGQGTNQPQHF; DNA: TGCAGCGTCGGGGGACAGGGGACGAATCAGCCCCAGCATTTT; size: few; J: TRBJ1-5; D: TRBD1; V: TRBV29-1; length: 14
CDR3: CASSLEIRTTEAFF; DNA: TGTGCCAGCAGTTTAGAAATCAGGACCACTGAAGCTTTCTTT; size: -; J: TRBJ1-1; D: -; V: TRBV12-3/TRBV12-4; length: 14
CDR3: CASSFSGGKETQYF; DNA: TGCGCCAGCAGCTTTAGCGGGGGAAAAGAGACCCAGTACTTC; size: many; J: TRBJ2-5; D: TRBD2; V: TRBV5-1; length: 14
CDR3: CASNGDTQYF; DNA: TGTGCCAGCAACGGGGATACGCAGTATTTT; size: -; J: TRBJ2-3; D: -; V: TRBV2; length: 10